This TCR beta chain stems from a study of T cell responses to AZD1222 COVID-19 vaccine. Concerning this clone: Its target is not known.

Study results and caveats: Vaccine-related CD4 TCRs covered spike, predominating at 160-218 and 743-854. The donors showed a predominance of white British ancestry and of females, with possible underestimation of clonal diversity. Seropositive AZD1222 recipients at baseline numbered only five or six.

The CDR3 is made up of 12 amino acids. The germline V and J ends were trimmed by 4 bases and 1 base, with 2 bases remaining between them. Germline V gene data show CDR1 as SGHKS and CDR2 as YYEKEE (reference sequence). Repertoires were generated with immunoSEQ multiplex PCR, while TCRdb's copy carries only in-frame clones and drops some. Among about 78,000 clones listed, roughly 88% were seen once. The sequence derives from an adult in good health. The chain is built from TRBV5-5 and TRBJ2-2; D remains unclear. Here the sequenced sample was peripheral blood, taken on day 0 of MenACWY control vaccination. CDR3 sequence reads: CASSRNTGELFF. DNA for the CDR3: TGTGCCAGCAGCCGGAACACCGGGGAGCTGTTTTTT.